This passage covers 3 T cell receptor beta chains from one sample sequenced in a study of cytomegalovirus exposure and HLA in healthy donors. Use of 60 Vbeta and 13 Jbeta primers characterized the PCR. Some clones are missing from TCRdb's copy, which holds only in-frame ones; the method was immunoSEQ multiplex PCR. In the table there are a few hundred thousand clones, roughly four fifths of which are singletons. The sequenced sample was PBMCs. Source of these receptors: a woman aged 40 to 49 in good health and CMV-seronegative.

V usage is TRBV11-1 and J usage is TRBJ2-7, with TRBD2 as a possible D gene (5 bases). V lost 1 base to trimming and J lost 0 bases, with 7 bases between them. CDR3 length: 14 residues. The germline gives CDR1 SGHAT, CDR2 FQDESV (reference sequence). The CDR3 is CASSLGEFSYEQYF. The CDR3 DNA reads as TGTGCCAGCAGCTTAGGGGAGTTCTCCTACGAGCAGTACTTC.

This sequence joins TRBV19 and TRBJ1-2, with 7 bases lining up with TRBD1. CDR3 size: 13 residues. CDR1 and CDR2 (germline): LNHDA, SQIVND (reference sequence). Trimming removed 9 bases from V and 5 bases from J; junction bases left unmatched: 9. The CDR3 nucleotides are TGTGCCAGCAATCGGGACAGCTTATATGGCTACACCTTC. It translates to CASNRDSLYGYTF. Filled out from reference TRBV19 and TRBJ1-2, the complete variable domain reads DGGITQSPKYLFRKEGQNVTLSCEQNLNHDAMYWYRQDPGQGLRLIYYSQIVNDFQKGDIAEGYSVSREKKESFPLTVTSAQKNPTAFYLCASNRDSLYGYTFGSGTRLTVV.

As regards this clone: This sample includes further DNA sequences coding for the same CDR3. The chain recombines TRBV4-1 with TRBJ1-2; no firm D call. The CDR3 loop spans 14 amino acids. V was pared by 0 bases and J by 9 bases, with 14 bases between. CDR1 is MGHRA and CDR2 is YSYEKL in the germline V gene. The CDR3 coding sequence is TGCGCCAGCAGCCAAGAAGGCAGTCTAGTCAGCTACACCTTC. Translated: CASSQEGSLVSYTF.